This entry is about one T cell receptor (beta chain). Germline-derived CDR1 and CDR2 are LNHDA and SQIVND (reference sequence). The CDR3 has 12 residues. V was clipped by 4 bases and J by 3 bases, with 3 bases between them. The entry originates in a study of OX40 agonist ivuxolimab in advanced cancers. Repertoires were generated with immunoSEQ multiplex PCR, while TCRdb's copy carries only in-frame clones and drops some. Here the sample spans about 41,000 clones, about 89% being singletons. This specimen consisted of CD4+ or CD8+ T cells sorted from blood, obtained in a trial of the OX40 agonist ivuxolimab. This chain joins TRBV19 and TRBJ2-2, with unresolved D. The clonotype comes from an adult with an advanced solid tumor such as melanoma, head and neck, liver or kidney cancer. In DNA, the CDR3 is TGTGCCAGTAGTACCCACACCGGGGAGCTGTTTTTT. This sequence encodes CASSTHTGELFF.